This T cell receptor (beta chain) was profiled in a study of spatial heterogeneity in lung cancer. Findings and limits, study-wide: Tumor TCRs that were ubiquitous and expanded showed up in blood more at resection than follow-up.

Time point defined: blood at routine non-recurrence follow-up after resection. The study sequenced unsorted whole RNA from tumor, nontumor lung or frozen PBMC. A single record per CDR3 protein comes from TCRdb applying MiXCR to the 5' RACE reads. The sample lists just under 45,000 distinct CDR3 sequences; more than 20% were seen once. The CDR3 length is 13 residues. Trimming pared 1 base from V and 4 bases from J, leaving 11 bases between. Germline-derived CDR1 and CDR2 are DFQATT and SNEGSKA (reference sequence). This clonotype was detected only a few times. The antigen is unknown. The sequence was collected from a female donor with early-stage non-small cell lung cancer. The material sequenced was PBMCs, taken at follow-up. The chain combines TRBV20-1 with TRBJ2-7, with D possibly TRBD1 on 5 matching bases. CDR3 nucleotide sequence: TGCAGTGCTAGAGGAAGGGGCGAATACGAGCAGTACGTC. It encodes CSARGRGEYEQYV.